A single sample gave rise to the 7 T cell receptor beta chains below, sequenced in a study of T-cell memory formation after mild COVID-19. MiXCR, applied by TCRdb to the 5' RACE reads, yields one record per CDR3 protein. This table holds about 180,000 distinct CDR3 sequences, roughly 20% found once. The sample taken for sequencing was PBMCs or a T cell subset sorted from them (not recorded which). The source is a man aged 18 to 35 who had mild COVID-19 (a few samples of this study predate the infection). Cell type and time point are not known.

This chain links TRBV6-2 or TRBV6-3 with TRBJ1-5; D is uncertain. Germline-derived CDR1 and CDR2 are MNHEY and SVGEGT. CDR3 size: 13 residues. Between the trimmed V and J ends, which lost 7 bases and 5 bases, there was a span of 12 bases. CDR3 amino acids: CASTRQVDQPQHF. The CDR3, as DNA: TGTGCCAGCACCAGGCAGGTTGATCAGCCCCAGCATTTT.

This clonotype was counted ten times or more. J is TRBJ2-2 and V is TRBV7-2; TRBD2 might be the D (7 bases). The germline V gene has CDR1 SGHTA and CDR2 FQGNSA. Trimming took off 5 bases at V and 2 bases at J, with 15 bases between the two ends. This CDR3 has 16 residues. The CDR3 DNA reads as TGTGCCAGCAGCCCCTGGGGGGGACAAAACACCGGGGAGCTGTTTTTT. As protein: CASSPWGGQNTGELFF.

The V call is TRBV10-2, the J call TRBJ2-1; D is ambiguous. Trimming shortened V by 4 bases and J by 6 bases, and 4 bases separated the two germline ends. The CDR3 totals 11 residues. CDR1 is WSHSY and CDR2 is SAAADI in the germline V gene. CDR3 residues: CASSVANEQFF. The CDR3 nucleotides read TGCGCCAGCAGTGTCGCCAATGAGCAGTTCTTC.

In this sample, this clonotype turned up many times. The chain combines TRBV12-3 or TRBV12-4 with TRBJ2-4; 8 bases match TRBD2. V lost 5 bases, J lost 6 bases, and 3 bases stayed unmatched. This CDR3 spans 13 amino acids. The CDR3 sequence: CASSPGGVNIQYF. The CDR3 DNA is TGTGCCAGCAGTCCCGGGGGGGTAAACATTCAGTACTTC.

This clonotype was seen a few times. The genes are TRBV20-1 and TRBJ2-5, with D uncertain. V lost 3 bases, J lost 5 bases, and 7 bases lay in between. Germline lookup yields CDR1 DFQATT and CDR2 SNEGSKA (reference sequence). There are 11 residues in the CDR3. The CDR3 loop reads CSASYLETQYF. Here the CDR3 DNA reads TGCAGTGCTAGTTACCTGGAGACCCAGTACTTC.

This clonotype was observed a handful of times. One end of the junction fails to match germline, which may point to a read error. The gene calls are TRBV7-6 and TRBJ2-5; D may be TRBD2 (6 bases). The CDR3 is 13 residues long. Germline lookup yields CDR1 SGHVS and CDR2 FNYEAQ. The chain's CDR3 is CTSSGLYQETQYF. The CDR3 DNA reads as TGTACCAGCTCCGGACTATACCAAGAGACCCAGTACTTC.

The genes are TRBV7-2 and TRBJ1-4; D is undetermined. This CDR3 is 17 amino acids long. Trimming removed 1 base at V and 3 bases at J, with 15 bases between. CDR1 is SGHTA and CDR2 is FQGNSA in the germline V gene. The CDR3 coding sequence is TGTGCCAGCAGCTTAGGCCCCCCAGGAATGGCTAATGAAAAACTGTTTTTT. Encoded protein: CASSLGPPGMANEKLFF.